The 12 T cell receptor beta chains given below trace back to one sample, sequenced in a study of graft-versus-host responses after intestinal transplantation. These TCRs' antigens remain unknown. TCRdb's table, derived via immunoSEQ multiplex PCR, lists solely in-frame clones and lacks some. The top ten hold just under 0.35% of the sample, which has 85,000 to 100,000 clones, 91% seen once. The sequencing used unstimulated CD4+ T cells sorted from spleen or lymph node cells, collected before transplant. These receptors were taken from a human donor who was the organ donor for an intestinal transplant.

V and J are TRBV11-2 and TRBJ1-1; 7 bases fit TRBD1. CDR1 and CDR2 from the germline V gene are SGHAT and FQNNGV. The V gene end was trimmed by 5 bases and the J gene end by 1 base; junction bases not matched to a gene: 10. This CDR3 has 16 residues. The CDR3 region is CASSDRVVFGNTEAFF. Written as DNA, the CDR3 is TGTGCCAGCAGCGACAGGGTAGTCTTCGGGAACACTGAAGCTTTCTTT. The whole variable domain, filled in from reference TRBV11-2 and TRBJ1-1, reads EAGVAQSPRYKIIEKRQSVAFWCNPISGHATLYWYQQILGQGPKLLIQFQNNGVVDDSQLPKDRFSAERLKGVDSTLKIQPAKLEDSAVYLCASSDRVVFGNTEAFFGQGTRLTVV.

This chain links TRBV7-2 with TRBJ2-5; 8 nucleotides match TRBD1. The CDR3 has 15 amino acids. The germline gives CDR1 SGHTA, CDR2 FQGNSA. The junction had 9 bases not matched to a gene; V was cut back by 5 bases and J by 4 bases. CDR3 nucleotide sequence: TGTGCCAGCAGCCCGGGGACAGGTTTGGGAGAGACCCAGTACTTC. Protein sequence: CASSPGTGLGETQYF.

This CDR3 is CASSLLGRQGASEAFF. DNA for the CDR3: TGTGCCAGCAGTTTATTAGGTCGACAGGGGGCATCTGAAGCTTTCTTT. This sequence joins TRBV28 and TRBJ1-1; 10 nucleotides match TRBD1. Trimming removed 1 base from V and 6 bases from J; junction bases left unmatched: 8. Germline V lookup: CDR1 MDHEN, CDR2 SYDVKM. This CDR3 is 16 amino acids long. Supplemented by reference TRBV28 and TRBJ1-1, the full variable domain reads DVKVTQSSRYLVKRTGEKVFLECVQDMDHENMFWYRQDPGLGLRLIYFSYDVKMKEKGDIPEGYSVSREKKERFSLILESASTNQTSMYLCASSLLGRQGASEAFFGQGTRLTVV.

This clone was counted a single time. The V call is TRBV5-4, the J call TRBJ1-1; TRBD1 agrees at 7 bases. Germline V lookup: CDR1 SGHNT, CDR2 YYREEE (reference sequence). J gave up 6 bases and V 0 bases, and 23 bases lay outside the gene matches. The CDR3 is 20 residues long. The CDR3 DNA reads as TGTGCCAGCAGCTTGGGGTTGACAGGGAGCTTAAGAACGGCGAGATCTGAAGCTTTCTTT. Its translation: CASSLGLTGSLRTARSEAFF.

The chain employs TRBV19 and TRBJ2-1, with a weak D call TRBD2 (6 bases). CDR1 is LNHDA, CDR2 SQIVND, per germline (reference sequence). The CDR3 has 15 residues. Trimming took 5 bases from V and 3 from J, leaving 14 bases between them. The chain's CDR3 is CASSSEGSLYNEQFF. DNA for the CDR3: TGTGCCAGTAGTTCGGAGGGTTCCCTCTACAATGAGCAGTTCTTC. Together with reference TRBV19 and TRBJ2-1, the CDR3 gives the full variable domain: DGGITQSPKYLFRKEGQNVTLSCEQNLNHDAMYWYRQDPGQGLRLIYYSQIVNDFQKGDIAEGYSVSREKKESFPLTVTSAQKNPTAFYLCASSSEGSLYNEQFFGPGTRLTVL.

The genes are TRBV25-1 and TRBJ2-7; 7 bases are shared with TRBD1. The germline CDR1 and CDR2 sequences are MGHDK and SYGVNS. The CDR3 contains 17 residues. Germline trimming cut 2 bases from V and 0 bases from J; bases unmatched to any gene: 10. The CDR3 DNA is TGTGCCAGCAGTGAACACAATAGGGGGCTCCCCTCCTACGAGCAGTACTTC. Its translation: CASSEHNRGLPSYEQYF.

This clone appeared a single time. The gene calls are TRBV18 and TRBJ2-3, with 7 bases aligning to TRBD1. This CDR3 is built from 15 residues. The junction had 3 bases not matched to a gene; V was cut back by 3 bases and J by 0 bases. Germline CDR1 is KGHSH and CDR2 is LQKENI. The CDR3 loop reads CASSPFRGSTDTQYF. The CDR3 region has the DNA TGTGCCAGCTCACCCTTCAGGGGGAGCACAGATACGCAGTATTTT. Full variable domain (missing parts from reference TRBV18 and TRBJ2-3): NAGVMQNPRHLVRRRGQEARLRCSPMKGHSHVYWYRQLPEEGLKFMVYLQKENIIDESGMPKERFSAEFPKEGPSILRIQQVVRGDSAAYFCASSPFRGSTDTQYFGPGTRLTVL.

The chain recombines TRBV18 with TRBJ2-7; 8 bases map to TRBD2. Per germline, CDR1 KGHSH and CDR2 LQKENI. J lost 4 bases, V lost 2 bases, and 7 bases had no gene match. CDR3 length: 15 amino acids. The CDR3 region is CASSPTGRAGYEQYF. The CDR3 DNA reads TGTGCCAGCTCACCAACCGGGAGGGCTGGTTACGAGCAGTACTTC.

The chain is built from TRBV28 and TRBJ1-3; tentative D call: TRBD1 (6 bases). V was cut by 3 bases and J by 4 bases, with 19 bases left in between. This CDR3 region has 17 residues. CDR1 and CDR2 (germline): MDHEN, SYDVKM. In DNA, the CDR3 is TGTGCCAGCAGTTTGATTACAGACAGGTCAAAGGGAAACACCATATATTTT. As protein: CASSLITDRSKGNTIYF.

The CDR3 loop reads CASSGTSGRSYNEQFF. Here the CDR3 DNA reads TGTGCCAGCAGCGGAACTAGCGGGAGATCCTACAATGAGCAGTTCTTC. V and J are TRBV5-4 and TRBJ2-1; 11 nucleotides line up with TRBD2. CDR3 length equals 16 residues. Germline V gene data show CDR1 as SGHNT and CDR2 as YYREEE (reference sequence). V gave up 4 bases and J gave up 1 base; unmatched junction bases: 4.

The V gene is TRBV6-5, the J gene TRBJ2-5, with a possible D match to TRBD2 (5 bases). V gave up 10 bases and J gave up 5 bases, with 14 bases separating them. This CDR3 has 12 amino acids. CDR1 is MNHEY and CDR2 is SVGAGI in the germline V gene. Written as DNA, the CDR3 is TGTGCCACCCGGGATTTGACCGAGACCCAGTACTTC. It yields the protein CATRDLTETQYF.

This clone was counted a few times. This chain connects TRBV9 to TRBJ2-1; D is ambiguous. Germline V gene data show CDR1 as SGDLS and CDR2 as YYNGEE. The length of the CDR3 is 13 residues. The V end was cut by 3 bases, the J end by 0 bases, with 4 bases between. CDR3: CASSGSSYNEQFF. The CDR3 nucleotides read TGTGCCAGCAGCGGGAGCTCCTACAATGAGCAGTTCTTC. Looking up the rest from reference TRBV9 and TRBJ2-1 gives the full variable domain: DSGVTQTPKHLITATGQRVTLRCSPRSGDLSVYWYQQSLDQGLQFLIQYYNGEERAKGNILERFSAQQFPDLHSELNLSSLELGDSALYFCASSGSSYNEQFFGPGTRLTVL.